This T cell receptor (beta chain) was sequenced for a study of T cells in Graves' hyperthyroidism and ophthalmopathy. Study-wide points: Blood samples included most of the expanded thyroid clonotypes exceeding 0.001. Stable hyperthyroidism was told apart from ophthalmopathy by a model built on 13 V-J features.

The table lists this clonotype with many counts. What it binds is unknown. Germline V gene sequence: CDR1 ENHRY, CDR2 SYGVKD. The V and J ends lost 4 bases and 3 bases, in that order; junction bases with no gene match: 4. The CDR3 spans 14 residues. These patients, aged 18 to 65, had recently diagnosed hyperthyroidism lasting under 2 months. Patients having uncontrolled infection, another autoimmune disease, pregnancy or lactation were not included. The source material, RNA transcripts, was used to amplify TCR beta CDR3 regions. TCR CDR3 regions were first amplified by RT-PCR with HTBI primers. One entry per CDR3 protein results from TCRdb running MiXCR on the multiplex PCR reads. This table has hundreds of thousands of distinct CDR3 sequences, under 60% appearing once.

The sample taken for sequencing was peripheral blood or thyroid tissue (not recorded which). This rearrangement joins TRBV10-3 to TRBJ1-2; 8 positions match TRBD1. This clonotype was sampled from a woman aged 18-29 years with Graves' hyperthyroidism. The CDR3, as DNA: TGTGCCATCAGTGGGACAGGGACTTACTATGGCTACACCTTC. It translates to CAISGTGTYYGYTF.